This T cell receptor (beta chain) derives from a study of blood T cell repertoires in COVID-19. Turning to the study itself: Sample material is recorded as cDNA or gDNA derived from T cells, B-cell-depleted T cells, or PBMCs.

Per the authors' pipeline: Nucleated cell number was recorded as an estimate derived from reference gene primer amplification. The assay was immunoSEQ multiplex PCR, and TCRdb's table has in-frame clones only and misses some. The D gene and trimming were derived from the DNA, and the V and J assignments and clone size from that table. The data hold some 170,000 clones, with roughly 88% observed a single time. V lost 4 bases, J lost 8 bases, and 8 bases lay in between. CDR1 LGHDT and CDR2 YNNKEL come from the germline V gene (reference sequence). There are 11 residues in the CDR3. Clinical histories supplied by participants themselves formed the basis of cohort assignment. Donors in Cohort 3 who had recovered were those with two negative PCRs, healthcare professional clearance, or resolution of their symptoms.

This chain connects TRBV3-1 (or the pseudogene TRBV3-2) to TRBJ1-2; D is possibly TRBD1 (5 bases). Material for sequencing was PBMCs or T cells enriched from blood (not recorded which). The receptor was derived from a man aged 45 to 65 who had recovered from COVID-19. The CDR3 sequence is CASSLNRGYTF. The CDR3 nucleotides read TGTGCCAGCAGCCTCAACAGGGGCTACACCTTC.